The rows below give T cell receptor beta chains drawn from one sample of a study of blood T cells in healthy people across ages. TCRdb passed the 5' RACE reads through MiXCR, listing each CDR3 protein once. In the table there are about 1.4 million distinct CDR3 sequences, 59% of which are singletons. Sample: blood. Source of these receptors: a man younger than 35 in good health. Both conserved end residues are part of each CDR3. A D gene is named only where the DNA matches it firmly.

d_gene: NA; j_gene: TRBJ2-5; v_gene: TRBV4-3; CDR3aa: CASSQDSTLGTQYF
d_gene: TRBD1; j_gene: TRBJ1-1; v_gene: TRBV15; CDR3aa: CATSRGKGADTEAFF
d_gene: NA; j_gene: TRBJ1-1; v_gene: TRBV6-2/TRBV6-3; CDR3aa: CASSPATLDSYEAFF
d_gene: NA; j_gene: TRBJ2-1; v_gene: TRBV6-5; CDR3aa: CASRTDETAIGEQFF
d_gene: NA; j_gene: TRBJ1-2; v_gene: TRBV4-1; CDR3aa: CASSQVAGDHYGYTF
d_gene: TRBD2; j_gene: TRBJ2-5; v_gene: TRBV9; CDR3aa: CASTPSGGGQETQYF
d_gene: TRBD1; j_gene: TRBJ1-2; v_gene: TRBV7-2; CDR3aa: CASSTRTGEEDGYTF
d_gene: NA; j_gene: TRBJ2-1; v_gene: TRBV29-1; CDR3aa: CSVEEGYLSPNEQFF
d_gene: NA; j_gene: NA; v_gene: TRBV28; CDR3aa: CASSSYKLIQETQFF
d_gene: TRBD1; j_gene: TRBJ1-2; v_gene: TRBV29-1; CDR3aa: CSALDRGGYGYTF
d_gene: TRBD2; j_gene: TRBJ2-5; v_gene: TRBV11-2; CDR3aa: CASSSGLAGFYQETQYF
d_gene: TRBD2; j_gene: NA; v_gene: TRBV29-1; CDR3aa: CSVVYSGKGETQFF
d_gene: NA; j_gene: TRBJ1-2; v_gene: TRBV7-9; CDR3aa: CASSSPGTYRAHQGYTF
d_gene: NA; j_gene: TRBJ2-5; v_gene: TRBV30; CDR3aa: CATLDGDEQYF
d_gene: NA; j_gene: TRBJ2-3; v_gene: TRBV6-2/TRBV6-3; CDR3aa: CASSYDRHSTDTQYF
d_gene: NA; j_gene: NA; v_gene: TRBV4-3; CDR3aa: CASSQDLGSGASEQYF
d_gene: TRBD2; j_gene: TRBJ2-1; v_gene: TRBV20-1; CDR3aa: CSAHELAGGYNEQFF
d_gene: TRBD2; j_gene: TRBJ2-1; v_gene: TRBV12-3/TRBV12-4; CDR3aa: CASSLLAVQEQFF
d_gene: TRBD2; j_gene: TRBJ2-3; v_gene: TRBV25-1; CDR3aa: CARPTSGGTDTQYF
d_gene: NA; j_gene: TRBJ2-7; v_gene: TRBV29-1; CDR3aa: CSVAGTLYEQYF
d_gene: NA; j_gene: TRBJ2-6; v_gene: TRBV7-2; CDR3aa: CASSSVSSGANVLTF
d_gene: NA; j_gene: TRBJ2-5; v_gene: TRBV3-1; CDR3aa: CASSQELSGAETQYF
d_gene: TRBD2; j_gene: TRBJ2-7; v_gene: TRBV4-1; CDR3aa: CASSQGGLAAFSYEQYF
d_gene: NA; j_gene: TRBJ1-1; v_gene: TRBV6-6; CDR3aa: CASKGVNTEAFF
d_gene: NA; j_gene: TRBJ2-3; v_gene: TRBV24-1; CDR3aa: CATSGQGIPSDTQYF
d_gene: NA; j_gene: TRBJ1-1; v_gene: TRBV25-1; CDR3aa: CASSPAYGTEAFF
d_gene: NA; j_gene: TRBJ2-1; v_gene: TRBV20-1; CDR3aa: CSARKIGRSSAPGAMDEQFF
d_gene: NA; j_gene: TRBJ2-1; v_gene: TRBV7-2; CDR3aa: CASSLEDFYNEQFF
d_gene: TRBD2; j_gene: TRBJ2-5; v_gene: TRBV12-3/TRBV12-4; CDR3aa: CASSSRGLAGGGETQYF
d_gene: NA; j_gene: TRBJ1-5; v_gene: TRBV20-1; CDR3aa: CSAPKGPHQPQHF
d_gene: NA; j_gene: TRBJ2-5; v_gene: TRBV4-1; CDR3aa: CASSQEGPTRTQYF
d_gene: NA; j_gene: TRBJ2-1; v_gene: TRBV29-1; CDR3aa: CSVEGMASPNNEQFF
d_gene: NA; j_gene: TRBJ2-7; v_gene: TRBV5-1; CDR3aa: CASSSDWSSYEQYF
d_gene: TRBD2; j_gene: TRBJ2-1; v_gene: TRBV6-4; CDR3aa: CASSDIAGGDHEQFF
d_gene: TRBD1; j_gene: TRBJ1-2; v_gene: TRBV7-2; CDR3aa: CASTSGTGRTYTF
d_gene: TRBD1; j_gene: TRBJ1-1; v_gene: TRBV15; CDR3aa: CATSRAGTGLNTEAFF
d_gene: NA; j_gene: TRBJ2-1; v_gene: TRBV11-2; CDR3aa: CASSVMSGSWDEQFF
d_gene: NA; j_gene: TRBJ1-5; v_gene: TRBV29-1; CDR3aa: CSISEGHNQPQHF
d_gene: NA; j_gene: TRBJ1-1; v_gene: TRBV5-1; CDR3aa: CASSLGVDRNTEAFF
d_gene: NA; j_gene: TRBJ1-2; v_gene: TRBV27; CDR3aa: CASTPSERGWGYTF
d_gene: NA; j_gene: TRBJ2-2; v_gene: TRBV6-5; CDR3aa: CASSIGTGNTGELFF
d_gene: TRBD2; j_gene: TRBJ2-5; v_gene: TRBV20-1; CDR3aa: CSARLIASGVRNEQYF
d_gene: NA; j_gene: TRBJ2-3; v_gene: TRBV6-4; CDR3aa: CASSDSRGGGTDTQYF